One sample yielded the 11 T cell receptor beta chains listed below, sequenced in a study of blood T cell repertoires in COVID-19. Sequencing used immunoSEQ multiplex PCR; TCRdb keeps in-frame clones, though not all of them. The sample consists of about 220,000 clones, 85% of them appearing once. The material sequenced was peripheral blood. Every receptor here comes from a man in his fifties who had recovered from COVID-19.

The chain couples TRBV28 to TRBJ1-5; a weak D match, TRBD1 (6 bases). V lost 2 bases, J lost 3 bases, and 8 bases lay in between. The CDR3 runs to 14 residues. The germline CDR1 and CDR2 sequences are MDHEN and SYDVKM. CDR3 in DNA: TGTGCCAGCAGTTTAAGGGGGTACAATCAGCCCCAGCATTTT. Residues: CASSLRGYNQPQHF.

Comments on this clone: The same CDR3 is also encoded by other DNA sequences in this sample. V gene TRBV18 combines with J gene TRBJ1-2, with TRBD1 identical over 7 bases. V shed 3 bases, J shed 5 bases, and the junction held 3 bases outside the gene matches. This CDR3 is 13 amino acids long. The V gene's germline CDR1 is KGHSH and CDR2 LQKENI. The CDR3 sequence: CASSPQGEYGYTF. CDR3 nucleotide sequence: TGTGCCAGCTCACCCCAGGGGGAGTATGGCTACACCTTC.

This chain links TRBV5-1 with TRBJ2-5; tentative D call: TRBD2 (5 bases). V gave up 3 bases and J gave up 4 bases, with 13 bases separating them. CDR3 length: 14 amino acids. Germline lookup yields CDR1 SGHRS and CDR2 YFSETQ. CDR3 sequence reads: CASSSSGRLETQYF. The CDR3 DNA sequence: TGCGCCAGCAGCTCCTCGGGAAGGCTAGAGACCCAGTACTTC. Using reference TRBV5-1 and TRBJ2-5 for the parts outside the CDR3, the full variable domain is KAGVTQTPRYLIKTRGQQVTLSCSPISGHRSVSWYQQTPGQGLQFLFEYFSETQRNKGNFPGRFSGRQFSNSRSEMNVSTLELGDSALYLCASSSSGRLETQYFGPGTRLLVL.

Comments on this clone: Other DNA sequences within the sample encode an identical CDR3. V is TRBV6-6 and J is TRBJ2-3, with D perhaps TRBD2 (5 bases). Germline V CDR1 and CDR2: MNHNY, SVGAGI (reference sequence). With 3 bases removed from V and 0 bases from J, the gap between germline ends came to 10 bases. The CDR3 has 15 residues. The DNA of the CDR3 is TGTGCCAGCAGTTATGGGCGGGCTAGCACAGATACGCAGTATTTT. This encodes CASSYGRASTDTQYF.

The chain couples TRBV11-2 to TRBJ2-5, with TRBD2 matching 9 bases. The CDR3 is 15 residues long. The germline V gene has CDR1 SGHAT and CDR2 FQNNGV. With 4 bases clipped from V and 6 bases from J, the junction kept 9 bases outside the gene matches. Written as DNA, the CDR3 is TGTGCCAGCAGCTCCAGGACTAGCGCAGTGAAGACCCAGTACTTC. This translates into CASSSRTSAVKTQYF.

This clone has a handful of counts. The CDR3 here is CATRQGNTEAFF. CDR3 coding DNA: TGTGCCACCCGACAGGGGAACACTGAAGCTTTCTTT. This chain joins TRBV24-1 and TRBJ1-1, with 7 bases identical to TRBD1. Germline V gives CDR1 KGHDR, CDR2 SFDVKD. With V trimmed by 9 bases and J by 1 base, 1 base remained unmatched. CDR3 length equals 12 residues.

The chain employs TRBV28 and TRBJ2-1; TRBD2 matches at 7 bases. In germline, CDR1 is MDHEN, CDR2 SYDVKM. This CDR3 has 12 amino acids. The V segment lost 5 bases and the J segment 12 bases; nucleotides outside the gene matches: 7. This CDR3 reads CASSPLGGSQFF. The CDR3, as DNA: TGTGCCAGCAGTCCCTTGGGGGGGTCGCAGTTCTTC.

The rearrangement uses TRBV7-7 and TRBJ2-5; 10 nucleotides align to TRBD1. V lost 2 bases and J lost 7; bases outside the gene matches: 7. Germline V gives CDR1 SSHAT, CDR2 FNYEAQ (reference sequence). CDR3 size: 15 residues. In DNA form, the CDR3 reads TGTGCCAGCAGCTTAATGATGGGACAGGGGTGGACCCAGTACTTC. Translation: CASSLMMGQGWTQYF.

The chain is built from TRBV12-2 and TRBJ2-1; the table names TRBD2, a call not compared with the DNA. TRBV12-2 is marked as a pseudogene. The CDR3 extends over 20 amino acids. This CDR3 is CASRLGCPGTSGRVDNEQFF. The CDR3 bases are TGTGCAAGTCGCTTAGGCTGTCCCGGGACTAGCGGGAGGGTGGACAATGAGCAGTTCTTC.

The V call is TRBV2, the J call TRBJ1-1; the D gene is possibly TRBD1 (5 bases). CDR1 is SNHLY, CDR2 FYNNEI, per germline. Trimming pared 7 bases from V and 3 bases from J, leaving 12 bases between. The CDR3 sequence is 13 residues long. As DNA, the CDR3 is TGTGCCAGCAAACTTCGGACACACACTGAAGCTTTCTTT. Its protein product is CASKLRTHTEAFF.

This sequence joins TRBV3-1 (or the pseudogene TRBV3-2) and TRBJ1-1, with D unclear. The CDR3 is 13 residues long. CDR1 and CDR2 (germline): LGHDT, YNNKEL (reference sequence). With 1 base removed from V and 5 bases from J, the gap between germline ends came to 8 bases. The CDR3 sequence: CASSQVPGTEAFF. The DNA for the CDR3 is TGTGCCAGCAGCCAAGTTCCGGGGACTGAAGCTTTCTTT.